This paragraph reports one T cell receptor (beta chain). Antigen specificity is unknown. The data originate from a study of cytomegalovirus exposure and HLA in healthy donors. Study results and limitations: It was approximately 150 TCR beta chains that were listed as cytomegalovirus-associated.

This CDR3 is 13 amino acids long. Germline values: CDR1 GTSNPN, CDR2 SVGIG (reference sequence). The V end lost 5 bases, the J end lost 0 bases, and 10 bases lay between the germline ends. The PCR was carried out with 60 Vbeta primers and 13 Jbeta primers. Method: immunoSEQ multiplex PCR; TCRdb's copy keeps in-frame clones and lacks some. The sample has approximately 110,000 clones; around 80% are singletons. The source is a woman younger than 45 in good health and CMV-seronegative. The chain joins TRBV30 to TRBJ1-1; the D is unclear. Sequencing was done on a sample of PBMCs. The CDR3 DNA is TGTGCCTGGTCCGCGGAACTGAACACTGAAGCTTTCTTT. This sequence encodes CAWSAELNTEAFF.